Listed below are T cell receptor beta chains from one sample, sequenced in a study of regulatory T cells in long-lasting Graves disease. TCRdb independently ran MiXCR on the multiplex PCR reads; one entry per CDR3 protein. The sample has roughly 500,000 distinct CDR3 sequences; approximately 15% are singletons. The same data also went into a second study, on T cells in Graves' hyperthyroidism and ophthalmopathy.

This sample comprised peripheral blood mononuclear cells (PBMCs), obtained at new diagnosis, from a patient treated with antithyroid drugs. Every receptor here comes from a man aged 25-45 years with Graves disease. CDR3s include the opening cysteine and the closing phenylalanine or tryptophan. Each record gives: D gene, J gene, clone size, V gene, CDR3 DNA, CDR3 protein. The D gene is left open where the match is weak. Clone size is not always given. Where it is, it says once, few, many or a class for expanded clones.

.	TRBJ2-3	few	TRBV13	TGTGCCATCCGGGGCTTACGCACAGATACGCAGTATTTT	CAIRGLRTDTQYF
.	TRBJ1-4	.	TRBV30	TGTGCCTGGAGGGTATCGACCCCAGGGCTAAGTAATGAAAAACTGTTTTTT	CAWRVSTPGLSNEKLFF
.	TRBJ2-3	many	TRBV5-4	TGTGCCAGCAGCTTGGCGGCAGGAGCTTATACAGATACGCAGTATTTT	CASSLAAGAYTDTQYF
TRBD1	TRBJ1-5	few	TRBV19	TGTGCCAGTAGTATGCGGGACAGAGTCAATCAGCCCCAGCATTTT	CASSMRDRVNQPQHF
TRBD1	TRBJ1-5	many	TRBV2	TGTGCCAGCAGCGGGGACAGGGGGGCGGATCAGCCCCAGCATTTT	CASSGDRGADQPQHF
.	TRBJ1-2	many	TRBV7-9	TGTGCCAGCAGCCCCACAGGGATCTATGGCTACACCTTC	CASSPTGIYGYTF
TRBD2	TRBJ2-1	many	TRBV2	TGTGCCAGCATCGAGCGGGAGGGGCCGTATGAGCAGTTCTTC	CASIEREGPYEQFF
.	TRBJ1-1	.	TRBV3-1	TGTGCCAGCAGCCAGAACTATCAAGGGAACACTGAAGCTTTCTTT	CASSQNYQGNTEAFF
TRBD1	TRBJ2-1	.	TRBV2	TGTGCCAGCTCAGGGGGCCATAACGAGCAGTTCTTC	CASSGGHNEQFF
.	TRBJ1-6	few	TRBV11-3	TGTGCCAGCAGCTCCCGCCAGAGTTCACCCCTCCACTTT	CASSSRQSSPLHF
.	TRBJ1-5	few	TRBV5-5	TGTGCCAGCAGCTTCGTTCCGCTTAATCAGCCCCAGCATTTT	CASSFVPLNQPQHF
.	TRBJ1-4	many	TRBV6-2/TRBV6-3	TGTGCCAGCAGTGATCAACCCGCCGGGGGTACTGAAAAACTGTTTTTT	CASSDQPAGGTEKLFF
TRBD2	TRBJ2-2	many	TRBV6-1	TGTGCCAGCAGAGCACGCCCCGGACTAGCGGGAGGGCCAGGCACCGGGGAGCTGTTTTTT	CASRARPGLAGGPGTGELFF
TRBD1	TRBJ2-1	many	TRBV7-2	TGTGCCAGCAGCTTAGTGACAGGGGGGCACAATGAGCAGTTCTTC	CASSLVTGGHNEQFF
TRBD1	TRBJ1-1	many	TRBV2	TGTGCCAGTCAATCGGAGGGGACAGGGAACACTGAAGCTTTCTTT	CASQSEGTGNTEAFF
.	TRBJ1-3	.	TRBV6-1	TGTGCCAGCATTAAACGGGGGGGAGACCACTCTGGAAACACCATATATTTT	CASIKRGGDHSGNTIYF
TRBD1	TRBJ2-7	many	TRBV2	TGTGCCAGCGAAGGACAGGGGGGCTTCGACGAGCAGTACTTC	CASEGQGGFDEQYF
.	TRBJ2-2	few	TRBV2	TGTGCCAGCATCAGAGGGCCAACCGGGGAGCTGTTTTTT	CASIRGPTGELFF